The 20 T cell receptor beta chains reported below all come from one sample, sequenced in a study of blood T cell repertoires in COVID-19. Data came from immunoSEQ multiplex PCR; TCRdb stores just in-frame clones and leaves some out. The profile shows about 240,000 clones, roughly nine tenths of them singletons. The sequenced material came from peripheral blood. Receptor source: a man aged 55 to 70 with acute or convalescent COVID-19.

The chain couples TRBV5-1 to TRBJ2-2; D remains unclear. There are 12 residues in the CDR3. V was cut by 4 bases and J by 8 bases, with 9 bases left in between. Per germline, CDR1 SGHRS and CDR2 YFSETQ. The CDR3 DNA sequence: TGCGCCAGCAGCCGAACGGAGGGGGAGCTGTTTTTT. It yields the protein CASSRTEGELFF. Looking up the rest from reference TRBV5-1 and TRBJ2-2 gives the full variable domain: KAGVTQTPRYLIKTRGQQVTLSCSPISGHRSVSWYQQTPGQGLQFLFEYFSETQRNKGNFPGRFSGRQFSNSRSEMNVSTLELGDSALYLCASSRTEGELFFGEGSRLTVL.

CDR3 nucleotides: TGTGCCAGCAGCTGGACTAGCGGGAGTTCGTCTGAGCAGTTCTTC. Amino acid sequence: CASSWTSGSSSEQFF. V gene TRBV11-2 combines with J gene TRBJ2-1, with 13 positions matching TRBD2. CDR3 length: 15 amino acids. Germline trimming cut 4 bases from V and 9 bases from J; bases unmatched to any gene: 6. The germline gives CDR1 SGHAT, CDR2 FQNNGV.

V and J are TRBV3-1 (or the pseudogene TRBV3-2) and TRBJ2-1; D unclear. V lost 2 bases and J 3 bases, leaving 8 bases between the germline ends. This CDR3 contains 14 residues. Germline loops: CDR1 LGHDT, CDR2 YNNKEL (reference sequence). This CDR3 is CASSQSSIYNEQFF. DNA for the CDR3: TGTGCCAGCAGCCAAAGTAGTATCTACAATGAGCAGTTCTTC.

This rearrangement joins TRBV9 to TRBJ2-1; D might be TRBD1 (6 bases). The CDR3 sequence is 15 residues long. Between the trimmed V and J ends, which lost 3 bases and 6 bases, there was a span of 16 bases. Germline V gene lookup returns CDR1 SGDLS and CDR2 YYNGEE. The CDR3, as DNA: TGTGCCAGCAGCGCGACTAAGGTAGGGGGCAATGAGCAGTTCTTC. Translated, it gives CASSATKVGGNEQFF. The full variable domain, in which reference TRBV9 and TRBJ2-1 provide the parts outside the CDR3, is DSGVTQTPKHLITATGQRVTLRCSPRSGDLSVYWYQQSLDQGLQFLIQYYNGEERAKGNILERFSAQQFPDLHSELNLSSLELGDSALYFCASSATKVGGNEQFFGPGTRLTVL.

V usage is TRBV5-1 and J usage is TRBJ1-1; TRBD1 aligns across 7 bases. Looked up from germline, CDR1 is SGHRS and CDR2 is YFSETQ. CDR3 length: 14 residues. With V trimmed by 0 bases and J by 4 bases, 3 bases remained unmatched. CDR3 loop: CASSLGDRLTEAFF. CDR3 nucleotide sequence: TGCGCCAGCAGCTTGGGGGACAGACTCACTGAAGCTTTCTTT. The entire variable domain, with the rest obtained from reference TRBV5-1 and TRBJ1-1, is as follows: KAGVTQTPRYLIKTRGQQVTLSCSPISGHRSVSWYQQTPGQGLQFLFEYFSETQRNKGNFPGRFSGRQFSNSRSEMNVSTLELGDSALYLCASSLGDRLTEAFFGQGTRLTVV.

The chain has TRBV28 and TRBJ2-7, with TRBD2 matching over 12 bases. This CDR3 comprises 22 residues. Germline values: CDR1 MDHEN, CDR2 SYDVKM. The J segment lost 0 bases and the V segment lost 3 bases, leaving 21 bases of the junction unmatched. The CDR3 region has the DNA TGTGCCAGCAGTTTTTGGGGACAGGGAGAAGTCGGACTAGCGGGGAACTCCTACGAGCAGTACTTC. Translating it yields CASSFWGQGEVGLAGNSYEQYF.

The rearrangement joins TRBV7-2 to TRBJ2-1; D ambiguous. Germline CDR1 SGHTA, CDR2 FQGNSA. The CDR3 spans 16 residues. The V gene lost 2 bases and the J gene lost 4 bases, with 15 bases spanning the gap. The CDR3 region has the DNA TGTGCCAGCAGCTTATACGGTACTCACCCTTACAATGAGCAGTTCTTC. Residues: CASSLYGTHPYNEQFF. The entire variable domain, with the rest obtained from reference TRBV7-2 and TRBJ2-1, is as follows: GAGVSQSPSNKVTEKGKDVELRCDPISGHTALYWYRQSLGQGLEFLIYFQGNSAPDKSGLPSDRFSAERTGGSVSTLTIQRTQQEDSAVYLCASSLYGTHPYNEQFFGPGTRLTVL.

The CDR3 protein is CASSLAAVGGETQYF. CDR3 nucleotide sequence: TGTGCCAGCAGCTTAGCGGCAGTAGGGGGCGAGACCCAGTACTTC. The V gene is TRBV7-8, the J gene TRBJ2-5, with TRBD1 matching 7 bases. Germline loops: CDR1 SGHVS, CDR2 FQNEAQ. The length of the CDR3 is 15 residues. V shed 0 bases, J shed 5 bases, and the junction held 6 bases outside the gene matches.

CDR3 in DNA: TGTGCCAGCAGGTCCCTCGACAGGGGTTCGAATGAAAAACTGTTTTTT. It encodes CASRSLDRGSNEKLFF. This sequence joins TRBV7-2 and TRBJ1-4; TRBD1 aligns across 8 bases. The CDR3 contains 16 residues. CDR1 is SGHTA, CDR2 FQGNSA, per germline. V lost 6 bases and J lost 5; bases outside the gene matches: 11.

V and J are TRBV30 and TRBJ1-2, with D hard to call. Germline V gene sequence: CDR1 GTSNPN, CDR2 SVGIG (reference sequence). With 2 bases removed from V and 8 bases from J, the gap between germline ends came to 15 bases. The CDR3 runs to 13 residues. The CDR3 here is CAWSLAGSGGYTF. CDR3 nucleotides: TGTGCCTGGAGTTTAGCGGGCTCAGGAGGCTACACCTTC.

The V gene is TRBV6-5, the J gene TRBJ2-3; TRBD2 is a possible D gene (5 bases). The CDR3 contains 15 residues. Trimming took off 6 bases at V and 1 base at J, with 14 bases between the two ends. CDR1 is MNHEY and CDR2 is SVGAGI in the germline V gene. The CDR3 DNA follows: TGTGCCAGCAGGCAACTAGGCGAGGGCACAGATACGCAGTATTTT. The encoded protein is CASRQLGEGTDTQYF.

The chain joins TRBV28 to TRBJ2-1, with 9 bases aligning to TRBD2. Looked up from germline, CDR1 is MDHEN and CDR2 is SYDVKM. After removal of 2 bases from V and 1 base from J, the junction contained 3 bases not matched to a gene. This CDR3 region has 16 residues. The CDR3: CASSLASGKSYNEQFF. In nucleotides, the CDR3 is TGTGCCAGCAGTTTAGCTAGCGGGAAGTCCTACAATGAGCAGTTCTTC.

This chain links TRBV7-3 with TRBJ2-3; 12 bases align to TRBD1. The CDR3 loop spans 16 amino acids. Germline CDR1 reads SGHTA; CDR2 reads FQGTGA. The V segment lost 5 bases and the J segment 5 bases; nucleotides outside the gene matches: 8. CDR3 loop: CASSPHRDRGQDTQYF. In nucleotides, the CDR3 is TGTGCCAGCAGCCCCCACCGGGACAGGGGGCAAGATACGCAGTATTTT.

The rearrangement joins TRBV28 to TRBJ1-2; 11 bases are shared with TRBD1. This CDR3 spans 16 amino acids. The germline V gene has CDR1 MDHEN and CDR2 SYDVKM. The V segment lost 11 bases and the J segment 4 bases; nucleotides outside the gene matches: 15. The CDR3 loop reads CAAYGQGAGFSYGYTF. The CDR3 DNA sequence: TGTGCCGCATACGGACAGGGGGCAGGTTTTTCCTATGGCTACACCTTC.

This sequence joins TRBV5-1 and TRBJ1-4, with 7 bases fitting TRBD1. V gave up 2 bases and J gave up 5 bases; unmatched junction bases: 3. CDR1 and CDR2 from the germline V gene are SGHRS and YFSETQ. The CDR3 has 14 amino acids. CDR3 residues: CASSFGQDNEKLFF. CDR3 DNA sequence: TGCGCCAGCAGCTTTGGACAGGACAATGAAAAACTGTTTTTT.

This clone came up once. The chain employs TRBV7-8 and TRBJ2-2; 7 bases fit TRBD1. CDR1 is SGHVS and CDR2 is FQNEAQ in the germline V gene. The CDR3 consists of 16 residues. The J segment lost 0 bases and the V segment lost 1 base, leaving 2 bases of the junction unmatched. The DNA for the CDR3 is TGTGCCAGCAGCTTAGGACAGGGCCCGAACACCGGGGAGCTGTTTTTT. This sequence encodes CASSLGQGPNTGELFF.

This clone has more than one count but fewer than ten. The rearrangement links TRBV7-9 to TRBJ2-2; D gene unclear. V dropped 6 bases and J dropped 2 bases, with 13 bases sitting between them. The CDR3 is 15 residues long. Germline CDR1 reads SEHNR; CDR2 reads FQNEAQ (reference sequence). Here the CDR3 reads CASRLSTRNTGELFF. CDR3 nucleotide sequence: TGTGCCAGCAGACTATCTACAAGAAACACCGGGGAGCTGTTTTTT.

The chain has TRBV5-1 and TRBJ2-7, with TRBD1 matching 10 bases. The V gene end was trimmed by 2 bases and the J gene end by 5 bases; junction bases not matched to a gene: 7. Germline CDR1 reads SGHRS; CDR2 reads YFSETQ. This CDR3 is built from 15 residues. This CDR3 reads CASSFSGQGLDEQYF. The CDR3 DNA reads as TGCGCCAGCAGCTTTTCGGGACAGGGGCTGGACGAGCAGTACTTC.

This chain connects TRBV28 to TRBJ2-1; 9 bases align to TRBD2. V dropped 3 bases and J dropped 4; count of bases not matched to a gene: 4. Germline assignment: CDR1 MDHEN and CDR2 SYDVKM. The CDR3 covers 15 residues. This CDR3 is CASSFSGGPYNEQFF. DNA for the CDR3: TGTGCCAGCAGTTTTAGCGGGGGACCGTACAATGAGCAGTTCTTC.

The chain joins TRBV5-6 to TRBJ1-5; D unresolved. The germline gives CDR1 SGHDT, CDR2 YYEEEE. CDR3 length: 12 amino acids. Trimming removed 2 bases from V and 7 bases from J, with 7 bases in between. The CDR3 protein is CASSFIGQPQHF. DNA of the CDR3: TGTGCCAGCAGCTTCATTGGCCAGCCCCAGCATTTT.